Each of the 31 T cell receptor beta chains below was sequenced from the same sample in a study of early T cells in non-severe SARS-CoV-2 infection. Each CDR3 protein gets one entry after TCRdb re-called the 5' RACE reads with MiXCR. The sample has about 80,000 distinct CDR3 sequences, roughly 12% seen once. The specimen was whole blood. The receptors here all came from an adult who was a healthcare worker with PCR-confirmed SARS-CoV-2 infection or an uninfected control (not recorded which).

Concerning this clonotype: Just one base apart from a much larger clone, this may be a read error. The chain links TRBV29-1 to TRBJ2-1; D unresolved. Germline V gene data show CDR1 as SQVTM and CDR2 as ANQGSEA. This CDR3 contains 11 residues. This chain's CDR3 is CIVDKYNEQFF. Here the CDR3 DNA reads TGCATCGTTGATAAATACAATGAGCAGTTCTTC.

For this clonotype: With a much larger clone just one base away, this may be a read error. The chain is built from TRBV20-1 and TRBJ1-2; D gene uncertain. CDR3 length equals 12 residues. The germline gives CDR1 DFQATT, CDR2 SNEGSKA (reference sequence). In nucleotides, the CDR3 is TGCAGTGCTAGGAATACTGACTATGGCTGCACCTTC. Translation: CSARNTDYGCTF.

This clonotype was recorded many times. The V and J genes are TRBV20-1 and TRBJ1-5; the D gene is possibly TRBD1 (5 bases). Germline V gene lookup returns CDR1 DFQATT and CDR2 SNEGSKA (reference sequence). The CDR3 contains 12 residues. The V end lost 4 bases, the J end lost 6 bases, and 10 bases lay between the germline ends. The CDR3 nucleotides read TGCAGTGCTAAGGTGGGACCTCAGCCCCAGCATTTT. This codes for CSAKVGPQPQHF.

This sequence joins TRBV5-1 and TRBJ2-3; perhaps TRBD1 as D (5 bases). V shed 3 bases and J shed 6 bases, with 14 bases lying between them. CDR1 is SGHRS and CDR2 is YFSETQ in the germline V gene. This CDR3 region has 14 residues. CDR3 loop: CASSSLDSGDTQYF. CDR3 in DNA: TGCGCCAGCAGCTCCCTCGACAGTGGCGATACGCAGTATTTT.

The chain links TRBV3-1 to TRBJ2-1; 7 positions agree with TRBD2. The CDR3 contains 17 residues. J gave up 8 bases and V 0 bases, and 13 bases lay outside the gene matches. Germline V lookup: CDR1 LGHDT, CDR2 YNNKEL (reference sequence). CDR3 residues: CASSQDYGGSNGDEQFF. The CDR3 nucleotides read TGTGCCAGCAGCCAAGACTATGGCGGGAGTAATGGGGATGAGCAGTTCTTC.

In its sample, this clonotype was seen a few times. This chain joins TRBV7-6 and TRBJ2-5; D is possibly TRBD2 (5 bases). Germline V lookup: CDR1 SGHVS, CDR2 FNYEAQ. Trimming shortened V by 3 bases and J by 3 bases, and 8 bases separated the two germline ends. The CDR3 contains 13 residues. CDR3 DNA sequence: TGTGCCAGCAGCTTGTGGCGGGAAGAGACCCAGTACTTC. It yields the protein CASSLWREETQYF.

The V gene is TRBV9, the J gene TRBJ1-1, with D maybe TRBD1 (5 bases). Trimming removed 0 bases from V and 1 base from J, with 10 bases in between. CDR3 size: 15 residues. Looked up from germline, CDR1 is SGDLS and CDR2 is YYNGEE. The CDR3: CASSVEGHTNTEAFF. The CDR3 DNA reads as TGTGCCAGCAGCGTAGAAGGACATACGAACACTGAAGCTTTCTTT.

This clonotype came up many times. This chain uses TRBV13 with TRBJ1-2; 10 bases fit TRBD1. Germline CDR1 PRHDT, CDR2 FYEKMQ (reference sequence). V was clipped by 4 bases and J by 8 bases; unmatched bases: 10. This CDR3 has 15 residues. The CDR3 bases are TGTGCCAGCAGCTCGCGACAGGGGGCCGTTCAAGGCTACACCTTC. Its translation: CASSSRQGAVQGYTF.

This clonotype was observed a few times. The rearrangement joins TRBV27 to TRBJ2-5; TRBD1 agrees at 9 bases. This CDR3 is built from 14 residues. V lost 5 bases to trimming and J lost 5 bases; unmatched junction nucleotides: 6. CDR1 MNHEY and CDR2 SMNVEV come from the germline V gene (reference sequence). This CDR3 is CASSPRDRAETQYF. CDR3 nucleotides: TGTGCCAGCAGTCCGCGGGACAGGGCGGAGACCCAGTACTTC.

For this clonotype: A much bigger clone sits one base away, suggesting this may be a read error. The chain is built from TRBV27 and TRBJ2-1; 13 bases agree with TRBD2. The CDR3 extends over 16 amino acids. V shed 5 bases, J shed 6 bases, and the junction held 7 bases outside the gene matches. Per the germline V gene, CDR1 is MNHEY and CDR2 is SMNVEV (reference sequence). CDR3 in DNA: TGTGCCAGCAGTCCCTGGACTAGCGGGAGCACCAATGAGCAGTTCTTC. Translated: CASSPWTSGSTNEQFF.

This clonotype has ten or more counts. The chain links TRBV18 to TRBJ2-1, with D perhaps TRBD2 (7 bases). The CDR3 covers 15 residues. The V gene lost 3 bases and the J gene lost 7 bases, with 16 bases spanning the gap. Germline V gene data show CDR1 as KGHSH and CDR2 as LQKENI. The CDR3 loop is CASSPAGAGWNEQFF. CDR3 DNA: TGTGCCAGCTCACCGGCGGGGGCAGGTTGGAATGAGCAGTTCTTC. The whole variable domain, remainder taken from reference TRBV18 and TRBJ2-1, is NAGVMQNPRHLVRRRGQEARLRCSPMKGHSHVYWYRQLPEEGLKFMVYLQKENIIDESGMPKERFSAEFPKEGPSILRIQQVVRGDSAAYFCASSPAGAGWNEQFFGPGTRLTVL.

This rearrangement joins TRBV12-3 or TRBV12-4 to TRBJ2-5, with TRBD2 identical over 14 bases. The CDR3 totals 15 residues. V shed 6 bases and J 7 bases; nucleotides not matched to a gene: 7. CDR3: CASSPGLAGVGTQYF. The CDR3, as DNA: TGTGCCAGCAGCCCGGGACTAGCGGGAGTGGGGACCCAGTACTTC.

This chain joins TRBV28 and TRBJ2-7, with 12 bases matching TRBD1. The CDR3 has 15 amino acids. Germline V gene sequence: CDR1 MDHEN, CDR2 SYDVKM. The junction had 2 bases not matched to a gene; V was cut back by 5 bases and J by 0 bases. The CDR3 region is CASSPGQGASYEQYF. In DNA form, the CDR3 reads TGTGCCAGCAGTCCGGGACAGGGGGCCTCCTACGAGCAGTACTTC.

This clonotype came up a few times. The CDR3 spells CATSGSGRSYNEQFF. The CDR3 region has the DNA TGTGCCACCAGCGGTAGCGGGAGGTCCTACAATGAGCAGTTCTTC. This sequence joins TRBV15 and TRBJ2-1, with 10 bases fitting TRBD2. V shed 5 bases and J 1 base; nucleotides not matched to a gene: 2. The CDR3 consists of 15 residues. CDR1 and CDR2 from the germline V gene are LNHNV and YYDKDF (reference sequence).

This clonotype was counted only a few times. The chain recombines TRBV5-1 with TRBJ1-6, with TRBD1 identical over 8 bases. The length of the CDR3 is 14 residues. CDR1 is SGHRS and CDR2 is YFSETQ in the germline V gene. The V gene end was trimmed by 2 bases and the J gene end by 13 bases; junction bases not matched to a gene: 8. The CDR3 protein is CASSFDRGEVPLHF. As DNA, the CDR3 is TGCGCCAGCAGCTTTGACAGGGGCGAAGTTCCCCTCCACTTT.

The gene calls are TRBV7-3 and TRBJ1-1, with D perhaps TRBD1 (6 bases). The CDR3 is made up of 13 amino acids. The V end lost 6 bases, the J end lost 3 bases, and 11 bases lay between the germline ends. Germline lookup yields CDR1 SGHTA and CDR2 FQGTGA. CDR3 loop: CASSWAGDTEAFF. The CDR3 coding sequence is TGTGCCAGCAGTTGGGCAGGGGACACTGAAGCTTTCTTT.

The table lists this clonotype with many counts. This chain links TRBV28 with TRBJ2-1; D gene ambiguous. CDR1 MDHEN and CDR2 SYDVKM come from the germline V gene. V gave up 5 bases and J gave up 1 base, with 9 bases separating them. This CDR3 contains 14 residues. The CDR3 nucleotides are TGTGCCAGCAGTAAAGCTAATTCCTACAATGAGCAGTTCTTC. This translates into CASSKANSYNEQFF.

This clonotype was seen a handful of times. CDR3 residues: CASSQDRRVAAFF. Written as DNA, the CDR3 is TGTGCCAGCAGCCAAGATAGGCGGGTCGCAGCTTTCTTT. This chain links TRBV3-1 with TRBJ1-1; D uncertain. The germline gives CDR1 LGHDT, CDR2 YNNKEL (reference sequence). This CDR3 has 13 amino acids. The V end lost 0 bases, the J end lost 10 bases, and 12 bases lay between the germline ends.

There are many counts of this clonotype. This chain links TRBV2 with TRBJ2-1; 8 bases line up with TRBD1. V shed 6 bases and J 2 bases; nucleotides not matched to a gene: 3. CDR1 SNHLY and CDR2 FYNNEI come from the germline V gene. This CDR3 spans 14 amino acids. The CDR3 reads CASRTTGAYNEQFF. The DNA of the CDR3 is TGTGCCAGCAGGACGACAGGGGCCTACAATGAGCAGTTCTTC.

This clonotype has a count of ten or more. The chain recombines TRBV12-3 or TRBV12-4 with TRBJ1-5, with TRBD1 matching 7 bases. The length of the CDR3 is 14 residues. The V segment lost 3 bases and the J segment 3 bases; nucleotides outside the gene matches: 2. Here the CDR3 reads CASSFGTDNQPQHF. The CDR3 DNA follows: TGTGCCAGCAGTTTCGGGACAGACAATCAGCCCCAGCATTTT.

This clonotype has ten or more counts. The rearrangement joins TRBV12-3 or TRBV12-4 to TRBJ2-7, with TRBD1 matching over 9 bases. The CDR3 covers 15 residues. V dropped 5 bases and J dropped 3; count of bases not matched to a gene: 8. CDR3 sequence: CASSSTGGVIYEQYF. The CDR3 nucleotides are TGTGCCAGCAGTAGTACAGGGGGCGTGATCTACGAGCAGTACTTC.

In its sample, this clonotype was seen many times. The chain employs TRBV24-1 and TRBJ2-2; 8 positions match TRBD1. With 4 bases clipped from V and 1 base from J, the junction kept 7 bases outside the gene matches. CDR1 is KGHDR and CDR2 is SFDVKD in the germline V gene. This CDR3 is 17 amino acids long. DNA for the CDR3: TGTGCCACCAGTGACCGCAGGGGGCGGGTGAACACCGGGGAGCTGTTTTTT. Translated: CATSDRRGRVNTGELFF.

This clonotype was counted at least ten times. The V call is TRBV7-8, the J call TRBJ1-1, with TRBD1 identical over 7 bases. V shed 5 bases, J shed 8 bases, and the junction held 8 bases outside the gene matches. From germline, CDR1 is SGHVS and CDR2 FQNEAQ. This CDR3 region has 13 residues. CDR3 DNA sequence: TGTGCCAGCAGCGACGGCCTGGACAGGGAAGCTTTCTTT. It translates to CASSDGLDREAFF. Variable domain in full (rest from reference TRBV7-8 and TRBJ1-1): GAGVSQSPRYKVAKRGQDVALRCDPISGHVSLFWYQQALGQGPEFLTYFQNEAQLDKSGLPSDRFFAERPEGSVSTLKIQRTQQEDSAVYLCASSDGLDREAFFGQGTRLTVV.

This clonotype was counted many times. J is TRBJ2-5 and V is TRBV20-1, with D possibly matching TRBD2 (7 bases). Germline V gene data show CDR1 as DFQATT and CDR2 as SNEGSKA (reference sequence). The CDR3 consists of 17 residues. The germline V and J ends were trimmed by 5 bases and 0 bases, with 22 bases remaining between them. In nucleotides, the CDR3 is TGCAGTGCTGGAGGGGGAGGGGCTAGCGCCCACCAAGAGACCCAGTACTTC. It specifies CSAGGGGASAHQETQYF.

The table lists this clonotype with a few counts. The chain combines TRBV7-2 with TRBJ2-5; D not resolved. Germline lookup yields CDR1 SGHTA and CDR2 FQGNSA. This CDR3 has 12 residues. Trimming took 5 bases from V and 6 from J, leaving 10 bases between them. In DNA form, the CDR3 reads TGTGCCAGCAGCGCCTTCAGAAAGACCCAGTACTTC. This translates into CASSAFRKTQYF.

V is TRBV2 and J is TRBJ2-7; no clear D. Germline lookup yields CDR1 SNHLY and CDR2 FYNNEI. The CDR3 consists of 14 residues. Between the trimmed V and J ends, which lost 6 bases and 3 bases, there was a span of 15 bases. For the CDR3, the DNA is TGTGCCAGCAGGACCCCGGGCAGTTTCTACGAGCAGTACTTC. This encodes CASRTPGSFYEQYF.

This clonotype has just a few counts. The chain combines TRBV6-6 with TRBJ1-3; TRBD1 matches at 8 bases. Germline values: CDR1 MNHNY, CDR2 SVGAGI (reference sequence). The CDR3 spans 15 residues. Trimming took 6 bases from V and 4 from J; bases not matched to a gene: 8. In DNA, the CDR3 is TGTGCCAGCAGACCACAGGGGGAAGGCGGAAACACCATATATTTT. Amino acids: CASRPQGEGGNTIYF.

The chain joins TRBV2 to TRBJ2-5, with unresolved D. Trimming cost V 4 bases and J 0 bases, with 9 bases left between them. The CDR3 runs 14 residues. The germline gives CDR1 SNHLY, CDR2 FYNNEI. CDR3 in DNA: TGTGCCAGCAGTGTACAGAGAGACCAAGAGACCCAGTACTTC. It encodes CASSVQRDQETQYF.

This clonotype was counted many times. This rearrangement joins TRBV6-5 to TRBJ1-5, with D perhaps matching TRBD1 (5 bases). CDR1 and CDR2 (germline): MNHEY, SVGAGI. There are 15 residues in the CDR3. Deletions cut 2 bases from V and 7 bases from J, with 15 bases between. The CDR3 region is CASSYSGREGQPQHF. CDR3 bases: TGTGCCAGCAGTTACAGCGGTCGGGAGGGGCAGCCCCAGCATTTT.

At least ten counts were recorded for this clonotype. V gene TRBV27 combines with J gene TRBJ2-1, with D possibly being TRBD1 (5 bases). This CDR3 is 13 amino acids long. The V gene's germline CDR1 is MNHEY and CDR2 SMNVEV (reference sequence). Trimming took 5 bases from V and 9 from J, leaving 14 bases between them. The DNA of the CDR3 is TGTGCCAGCAGTCCCTCCAGGGTCAGTGAGCAGTTCTTC. Translating gives CASSPSRVSEQFF.

This clonotype showed up many times. The CDR3 region is CASRQDRGPENTIYF. The CDR3 DNA sequence: TGTGCCAGCAGACAAGACAGGGGGCCAGAAAACACCATATATTTT. The gene calls are TRBV28 and TRBJ1-3; 10 bases agree with TRBD1. Trimming took 6 bases from V and 6 from J; bases not matched to a gene: 8. CDR1 is MDHEN and CDR2 is SYDVKM in the germline V gene. This CDR3 comprises 15 residues.